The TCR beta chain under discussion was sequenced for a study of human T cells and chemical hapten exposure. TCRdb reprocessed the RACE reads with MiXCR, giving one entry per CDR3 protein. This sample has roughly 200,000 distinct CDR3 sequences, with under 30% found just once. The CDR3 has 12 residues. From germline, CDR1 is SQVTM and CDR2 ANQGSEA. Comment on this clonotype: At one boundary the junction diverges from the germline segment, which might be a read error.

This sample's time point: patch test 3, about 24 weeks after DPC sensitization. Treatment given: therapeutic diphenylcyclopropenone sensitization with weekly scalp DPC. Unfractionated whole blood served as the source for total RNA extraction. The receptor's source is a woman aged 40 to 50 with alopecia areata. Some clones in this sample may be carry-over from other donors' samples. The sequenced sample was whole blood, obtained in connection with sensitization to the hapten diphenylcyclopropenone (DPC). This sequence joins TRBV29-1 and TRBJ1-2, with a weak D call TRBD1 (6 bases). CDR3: CSASRQGHGYNF. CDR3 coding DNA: TGCAGCGCAAGCAGGCAGGGGCATGGCTACAACTTC.